The 21 T cell receptor beta chains presented below share a single source sample, sequenced in a study of T cell responses to AZD1222 COVID-19 vaccine. Repertoires were generated with immunoSEQ multiplex PCR, while TCRdb's copy carries only in-frame clones and drops some. In the table there are 120,000 to 150,000 clones, 91% of which are singletons. The source material was peripheral blood, sampled 28 days after the second dose of the MenACWY control vaccine. These receptors were collected from an adult who received the MenACWY meningococcal vaccine as a control.

The V and J genes are TRBV28 and TRBJ1-6; TRBD1 might be the D (6 bases). CDR3 length equals 14 residues. V was clipped by 7 bases and J by 7 bases, with 14 bases between them. Germline V gives CDR1 MDHEN, CDR2 SYDVKM. The CDR3 DNA follows: TGTGCCAGCACCCTCCCAGGACAGAATTCACCCCTCCACTTT. It specifies CASTLPGQNSPLHF.

The rearrangement joins TRBV3-1 (or the pseudogene TRBV3-2) to TRBJ1-2; TRBD1 agrees at 8 bases. There are 13 residues in the CDR3. V lost 6 bases, J lost 4 bases, and 4 bases stayed unmatched. Germline V lookup: CDR1 LGHDT, CDR2 YNNKEL (reference sequence). DNA for the CDR3: TGTGCCAGCAGTAAAACAGGGGGCTATGGCTACACCTTC. As protein: CASSKTGGYGYTF.

This clone was observed once. This chain connects TRBV5-4 to TRBJ1-1, with D tentatively TRBD1 (5 bases). The length of the CDR3 is 16 residues. V was cut by 0 bases and J by 1 base, with 13 bases left in between. Per the germline V gene, CDR1 is SGHNT and CDR2 is YYREEE (reference sequence). The DNA for the CDR3 is TGTGCCAGCAGCTTGGCCCCGGGGGTGGGGAACACTGAAGCTTTCTTT. Translating it yields CASSLAPGVGNTEAFF.

The chain links TRBV7-9 to TRBJ2-1; D is ambiguous. Trimming removed 2 bases from V and 5 bases from J, with 10 bases in between. Germline values: CDR1 SEHNR, CDR2 FQNEAQ (reference sequence). The CDR3 sequence is 14 residues long. The CDR3 DNA reads TGTGCCAGCAGCTTATCTAGGACGGACAATGAGCAGTTCTTC. This translates into CASSLSRTDNEQFF.

V is TRBV12-3 or TRBV12-4 and J is TRBJ2-1, with D possibly being TRBD1 or TRBD2 (5 bases each). This CDR3 is built from 13 residues. The V gene lost 1 base and the J gene lost 8 bases, with 9 bases spanning the gap. For the CDR3, the DNA is TGTGCCAGCAGTTTAGGGCCGGGGCATGAGCAGTTCTTC. It is translated as CASSLGPGHEQFF.

The chain joins TRBV20-1 to TRBJ1-5; 8 nucleotides agree with TRBD1. Trimming cost V 6 bases and J 3 bases; bases outside gene matches: 10. Looked up from germline, CDR1 is DFQATT and CDR2 is SNEGSKA (reference sequence). The CDR3 runs to 15 residues. CDR3 region: CSASIRTGNNQPQHF. The CDR3 DNA follows: TGCAGTGCGAGTATAAGGACAGGGAACAATCAGCCCCAGCATTTT.

The table lists this clone with a count of one. V usage is TRBV29-1 and J usage is TRBJ2-1; 8 bases agree with TRBD2. Germline-derived CDR1 and CDR2 are SQVTM and ANQGSEA. The ends lost 7 bases at V and 4 bases at J; junction bases unmatched: 9. This CDR3 has 14 residues. The CDR3 coding sequence is TGCAGCGGCCACATAGCGGGAAGGTACAATGAGCAGTTCTTC. Translation gives CSGHIAGRYNEQFF.

This rearrangement joins TRBV10-3 to TRBJ2-1; D might be TRBD2 (5 bases). Trimming removed 2 bases at V and 0 bases at J, with 8 bases between. This CDR3 is 15 amino acids long. Per germline, CDR1 ENHRY and CDR2 SYGVKD. The CDR3 spells CAISERESSYNEQFF. CDR3 DNA sequence: TGTGCCATCAGTGAGAGGGAGAGCTCCTACAATGAGCAGTTCTTC.

The chain joins TRBV5-1 to TRBJ2-5; D is possibly TRBD1 (6 bases). V was shortened by 2 bases and J by 4 bases, with 12 bases between the two germline ends. CDR1 and CDR2 (germline): SGHRS, YFSETQ. The CDR3 loop spans 14 amino acids. The CDR3 region has the DNA TGCGCCAGCAGCTTTCAGGGCAGGGGAGAGACCCAGTACTTC. This translates into CASSFQGRGETQYF.

The table lists this clone with a few counts. The chain is built from TRBV7-9 and TRBJ2-3; 13 bases line up with TRBD2. Germline CDR1 reads SEHNR; CDR2 reads FQNEAQ (reference sequence). The V segment lost 8 bases and the J segment 1 base; nucleotides outside the gene matches: 12. This CDR3 is 18 amino acids long. The CDR3 region has the DNA TGTGCCAGCGGGGGACTAGCGGGGTCAGGGAGGGGCACAGATACGCAGTATTTT. This translates into CASGGLAGSGRGTDTQYF.

The genes are TRBV9 and TRBJ2-7, with 7 bases aligning to TRBD1. Per the germline V gene, CDR1 is SGDLS and CDR2 is YYNGEE. The CDR3 is 13 residues long. J was trimmed by 6 bases and V by 0 bases; bases with no gene match: 3. CDR3 nucleotide sequence: TGTGCCAGCAGCGTAGGAGGGGGCAGCGAGCAGTACTTC. This translates into CASSVGGGSEQYF.

The V and J genes are TRBV2 and TRBJ2-3; the D is unclear. Trimming pared 8 bases from V and 4 bases from J, leaving 4 bases between. Germline CDR1 is SNHLY and CDR2 is FYNNEI. This CDR3 comprises 10 residues. This CDR3 reads CASGSDTQYF. The CDR3 nucleotides are TGTGCCAGCGGGTCAGATACGCAGTATTTT. Full variable domain (rest looked up from reference TRBV2 and TRBJ2-3): EPEVTQTPSHQVTQMGQEVILRCVPISNHLYFYWYRQILGQKVEFLVSFYNNEISEKSEIFDDQFSVERPDGSNFTLKIRSTKLEDSAMYFCASGSDTQYFGPGTRLTVL.

The chain carries TRBV30 and TRBJ1-2; the D gene is possibly TRBD1 (6 bases). Germline V gene sequence: CDR1 GTSNPN, CDR2 SVGIG (reference sequence). The CDR3 runs 15 residues. Between the trimmed V and J ends, which lost 3 bases and 0 bases, there was a span of 14 bases. CDR3 sequence reads: CAWSRGQTTNYGYTF. CDR3 nucleotide sequence: TGTGCCTGGAGCCGGGGACAAACTACTAACTATGGCTACACCTTC.

The chain is built from TRBV2 and TRBJ2-1; D ambiguous. The CDR3 is 14 residues long. CDR1 is SNHLY and CDR2 is FYNNEI in the germline V gene. V lost 3 bases, J lost 6 bases, and 12 bases lay in between. The CDR3 sequence: CASSDRSVSNEQFF. The CDR3 coding sequence is TGTGCCAGCAGTGACAGGAGCGTATCCAATGAGCAGTTCTTC.

The chain has TRBV30 and TRBJ1-1; a possible D gene is TRBD1 (6 bases). The germline gives CDR1 GTSNPN, CDR2 SVGIG (reference sequence). V lost 4 bases and J lost 2, with 8 bases in between. The CDR3 extends over 12 amino acids. CDR3 DNA sequence: TGTGCCTGGAAGGGGGGAAACACTGAAGCTTTCTTT. Protein product: CAWKGGNTEAFF.

The V gene is TRBV24-1, the J gene TRBJ1-2; D perhaps matches TRBD1 (5 bases). This CDR3 spans 13 amino acids. The ends were cut back, 4 bases at V and 8 bases at J, with 13 bases in the middle. Per the germline V gene, CDR1 is KGHDR and CDR2 is SFDVKD. This CDR3 is CATSDPGTGGYTF. CDR3 nucleotides: TGTGCCACCAGTGACCCGGGGACCGGGGGCTACACCTTC.

This clone has more than one count but fewer than ten. The chain combines TRBV19 with TRBJ1-5, with 9 bases matching TRBD1. This CDR3 is 14 amino acids long. CDR1 and CDR2 from the germline V gene are LNHDA and SQIVND (reference sequence). The V gene end was trimmed by 6 bases and the J gene end by 6 bases; junction bases not matched to a gene: 6. The CDR3 protein is CASSPTGGSQPQHF. CDR3 nucleotide sequence: TGTGCCAGTAGCCCTACAGGGGGCTCTCAGCCCCAGCATTTT.

Notes on this clone: At one end, the junction sequence differs from germline, possibly due to a read error. The genes are TRBV7-7 and TRBJ2-5; TRBD1 matches at 10 bases. This CDR3 contains 16 residues. Germline V CDR1 and CDR2: SSHAT, FNYEAQ (reference sequence). The CDR3 sequence: CASSKGGGTGVETQYF. For the CDR3, the DNA is TGTGCTAGCAGCAAAGGGGGAGGGACAGGGGTAGAGACCCAGTACTTC.

The chain links TRBV28 to TRBJ1-3; D ambiguous. The length of the CDR3 is 13 residues. Germline V gene lookup returns CDR1 MDHEN and CDR2 SYDVKM. The V and J ends lost 5 bases and 0 bases respectively, with 5 bases between them. The CDR3 DNA sequence: TGTGCCAGCAGTCCGGGCTCTGGAAACACCATATATTTT. This gives the protein CASSPGSGNTIYF. The entire variable domain, with the rest obtained from reference TRBV28 and TRBJ1-3, is as follows: DVKVTQSSRYLVKRTGEKVFLECVQDMDHENMFWYRQDPGLGLRLIYFSYDVKMKEKGDIPEGYSVSREKKERFSLILESASTNQTSMYLCASSPGSGNTIYFGEGSWLTVV.

The rearrangement links TRBV5-1 to TRBJ2-3; D is perhaps TRBD1 (6 bases). This CDR3 region has 18 residues. Germline V gene sequence: CDR1 SGHRS, CDR2 YFSETQ. V lost 4 bases to trimming and J lost 4 bases, with 25 bases between them. Here the CDR3 reads CASSQVGPGQAVPDTQYF. The CDR3 nucleotides read TGCGCCAGCAGCCAGGTGGGCCCGGGACAAGCGGTTCCAGATACGCAGTATTTT. Supplemented by reference TRBV5-1 and TRBJ2-3, the full variable domain reads KAGVTQTPRYLIKTRGQQVTLSCSPISGHRSVSWYQQTPGQGLQFLFEYFSETQRNKGNFPGRFSGRQFSNSRSEMNVSTLELGDSALYLCASSQVGPGQAVPDTQYFGPGTRLTVL.

The chain uses TRBV7-3 and TRBJ2-1; D is ambiguous. The CDR3 contains 14 residues. Germline assignment: CDR1 SGHTA and CDR2 FQGTGA. V shed 2 bases and J shed 10 bases, with 15 bases lying between them. CDR3 bases: TGTGCCAGCAGCTTAGGCTCGGACCTAACGGAGCAGTTCTTC. Translation: CASSLGSDLTEQFF.